This T cell receptor (beta chain) appears in the sequencing data of a study of T cell repertoires in cytomegalovirus infection. Study at large: Indications of both CMV infection and matching HLA type were provided by public TCR beta signatures.

The study, taken as a whole, reports: Dominant in the ex vivo response were TCR beta clonotypes restricted by HLA-C and specific for CMV.

TCRdb re-derived calls from the reads in MiXCR, one entry per CDR3 protein. The table records roughly 110,000 distinct CDR3 sequences, 30% of them present only once. On this clonotype: What it recognizes is unknown.

Trimming cost V 5 bases and J 2 bases, with 22 bases left between them. CDR3 length: 17 residues. Germline CDR1 is SGHVS and CDR2 is FNYEAQ. The V call is TRBV7-6, the J call TRBJ2-7, with D perhaps matching TRBD1 (6 bases). The receptor was derived from a human donor in good health (CMV status not recorded). Some clones in this sample may be carry-over from other donors' samples. Sequences were derived from CD8+ T cells from cultured PBMCs, sampled from culture after CMV antigen stimulation. CDR3 sequence (DNA): TGTGCCAGCAGCCCCCGGGGCAGGGGACCTTGGGCCTACGAGCAGTACTTC. This translates into CASSPRGRGPWAYEQYF.